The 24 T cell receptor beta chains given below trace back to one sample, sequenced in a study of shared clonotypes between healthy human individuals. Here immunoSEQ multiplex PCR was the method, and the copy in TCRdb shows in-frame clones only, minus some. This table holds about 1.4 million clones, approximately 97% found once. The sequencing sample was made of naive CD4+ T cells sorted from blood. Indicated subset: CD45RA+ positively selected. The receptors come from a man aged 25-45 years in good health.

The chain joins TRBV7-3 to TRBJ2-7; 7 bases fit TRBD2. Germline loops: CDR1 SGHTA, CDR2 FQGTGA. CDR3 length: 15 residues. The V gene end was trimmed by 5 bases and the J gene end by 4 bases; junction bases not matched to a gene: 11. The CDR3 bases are TGTGCCAGCAGCCCCGCGCCCGGGAGGATGTACGAGCAGTACTTC. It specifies CASSPAPGRMYEQYF.

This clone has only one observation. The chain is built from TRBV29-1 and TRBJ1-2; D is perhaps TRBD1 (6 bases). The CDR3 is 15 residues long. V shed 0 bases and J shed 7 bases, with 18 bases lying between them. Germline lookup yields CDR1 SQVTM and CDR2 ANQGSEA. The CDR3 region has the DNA TGCAGCGTTGAAGATGTTCAGTACAGGGCGGGTGGCTACACCTTC. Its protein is CSVEDVQYRAGGYTF.

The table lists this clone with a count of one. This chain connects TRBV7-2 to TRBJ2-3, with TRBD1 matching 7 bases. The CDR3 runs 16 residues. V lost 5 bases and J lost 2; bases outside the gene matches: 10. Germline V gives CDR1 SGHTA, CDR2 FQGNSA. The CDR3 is CASSVFQDRITDTQYF. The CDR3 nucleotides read TGTGCCAGCAGCGTATTCCAGGACAGGATCACAGATACGCAGTATTTT. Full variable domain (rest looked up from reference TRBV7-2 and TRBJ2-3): GAGVSQSPSNKVTEKGKDVELRCDPISGHTALYWYRQSLGQGLEFLIYFQGNSAPDKSGLPSDRFSAERTGGSVSTLTIQRTQQEDSAVYLCASSVFQDRITDTQYFGPGTRLTVL.

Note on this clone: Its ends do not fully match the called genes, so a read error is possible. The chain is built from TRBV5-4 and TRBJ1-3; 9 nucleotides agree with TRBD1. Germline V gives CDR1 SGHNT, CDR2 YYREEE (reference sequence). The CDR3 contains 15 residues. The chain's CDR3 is CASSLDRGSGNTIYF. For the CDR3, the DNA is TGTGCCAGCAGTTTGGACAGGGGATCTGGAAACACCATATATTTT.

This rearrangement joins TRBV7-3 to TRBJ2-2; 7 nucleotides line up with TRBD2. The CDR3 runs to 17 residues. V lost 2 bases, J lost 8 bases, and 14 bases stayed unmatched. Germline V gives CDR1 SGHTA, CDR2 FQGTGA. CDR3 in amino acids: CASSLAPLADGLGELFF. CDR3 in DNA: TGTGCCAGCAGCTTAGCCCCTCTAGCGGACGGCCTGGGGGAGCTGTTTTTT.

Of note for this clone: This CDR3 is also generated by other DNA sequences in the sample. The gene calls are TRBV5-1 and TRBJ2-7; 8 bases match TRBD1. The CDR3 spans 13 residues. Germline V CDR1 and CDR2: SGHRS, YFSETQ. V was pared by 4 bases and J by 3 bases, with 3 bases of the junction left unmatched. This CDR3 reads CASSVDRDYEQYF. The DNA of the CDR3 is TGCGCCAGCAGCGTGGACAGGGACTACGAGCAGTACTTC.

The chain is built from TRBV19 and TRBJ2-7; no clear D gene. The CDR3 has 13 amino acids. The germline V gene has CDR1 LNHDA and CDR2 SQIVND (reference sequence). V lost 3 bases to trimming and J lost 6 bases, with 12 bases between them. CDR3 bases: TGTGCCAGTAGTATTTCTAAGGTGGGCGAGCAGTACTTC. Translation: CASSISKVGEQYF. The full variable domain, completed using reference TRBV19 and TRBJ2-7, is DGGITQSPKYLFRKEGQNVTLSCEQNLNHDAMYWYRQDPGQGLRLIYYSQIVNDFQKGDIAEGYSVSREKKESFPLTVTSAQKNPTAFYLCASSISKVGEQYFGPGTRLTVT.

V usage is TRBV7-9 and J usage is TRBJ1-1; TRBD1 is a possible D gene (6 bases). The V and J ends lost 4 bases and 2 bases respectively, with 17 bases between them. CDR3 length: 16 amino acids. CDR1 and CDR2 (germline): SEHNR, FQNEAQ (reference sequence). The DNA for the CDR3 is TGTGCCAGCAGCTCGCTCCGCGGGGGCCCCAACACTGAAGCTTTCTTT. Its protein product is CASSSLRGGPNTEAFF.

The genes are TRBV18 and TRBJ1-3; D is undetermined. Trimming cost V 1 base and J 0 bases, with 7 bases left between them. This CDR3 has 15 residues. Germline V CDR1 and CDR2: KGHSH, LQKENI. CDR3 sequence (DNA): TGTGCCAGCTCACCACTAAGGAGCTCTGGAAACACCATATATTTT. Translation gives CASSPLRSSGNTIYF. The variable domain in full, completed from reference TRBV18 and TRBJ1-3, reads NAGVMQNPRHLVRRRGQEARLRCSPMKGHSHVYWYRQLPEEGLKFMVYLQKENIIDESGMPKERFSAEFPKEGPSILRIQQVVRGDSAAYFCASSPLRSSGNTIYFGEGSWLTVV.

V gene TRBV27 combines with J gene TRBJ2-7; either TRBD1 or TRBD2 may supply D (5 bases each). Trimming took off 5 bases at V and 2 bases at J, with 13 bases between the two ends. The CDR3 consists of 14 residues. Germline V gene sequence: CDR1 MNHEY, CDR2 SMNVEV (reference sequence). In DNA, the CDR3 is TGTGCCAGCAGTCCCCAGACGGGGCCCTACGAGCAGTACTTC. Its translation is CASSPQTGPYEQYF.

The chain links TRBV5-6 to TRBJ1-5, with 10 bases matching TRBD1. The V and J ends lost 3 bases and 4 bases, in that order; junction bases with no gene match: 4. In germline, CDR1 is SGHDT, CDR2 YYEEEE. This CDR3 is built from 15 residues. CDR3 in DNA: TGTGCCAGCAGCTCATTGGGACAGGGGAATCAGCCCCAGCATTTT. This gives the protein CASSSLGQGNQPQHF.

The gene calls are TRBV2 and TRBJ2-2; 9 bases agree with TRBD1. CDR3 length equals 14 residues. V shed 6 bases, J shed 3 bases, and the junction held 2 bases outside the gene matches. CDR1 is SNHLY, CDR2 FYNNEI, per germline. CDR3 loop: CASRGDRDTGELFF. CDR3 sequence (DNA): TGTGCCAGCAGAGGGGACAGGGACACCGGGGAGCTGTTTTTT.

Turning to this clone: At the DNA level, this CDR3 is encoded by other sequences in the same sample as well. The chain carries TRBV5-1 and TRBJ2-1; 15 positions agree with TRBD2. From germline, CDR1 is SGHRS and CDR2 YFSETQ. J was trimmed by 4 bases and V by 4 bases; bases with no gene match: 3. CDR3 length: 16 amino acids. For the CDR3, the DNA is TGCGCCAGCAGCCCGGGACTAGCGGGGGGTTACAATGAGCAGTTCTTC. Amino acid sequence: CASSPGLAGGYNEQFF.

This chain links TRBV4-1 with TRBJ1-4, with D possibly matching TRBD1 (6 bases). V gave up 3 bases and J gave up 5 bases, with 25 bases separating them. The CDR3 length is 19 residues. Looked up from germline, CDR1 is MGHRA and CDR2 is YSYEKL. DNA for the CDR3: TGCGCCAGCAGCCAGAGGCCGGGACAAGACACAGGGCTAAATGAAAAACTGTTTTTT. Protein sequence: CASSQRPGQDTGLNEKLFF.

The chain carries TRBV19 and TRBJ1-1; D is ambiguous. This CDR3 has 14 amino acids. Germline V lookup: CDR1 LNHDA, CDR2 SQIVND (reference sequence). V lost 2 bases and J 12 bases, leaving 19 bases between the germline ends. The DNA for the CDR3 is TGTGCCAGTAGTATAACGTCTCTTTCGGGTGTAACTTTCTTT. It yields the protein CASSITSLSGVTFF. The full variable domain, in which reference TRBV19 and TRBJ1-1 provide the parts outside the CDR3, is DGGITQSPKYLFRKEGQNVTLSCEQNLNHDAMYWYRQDPGQGLRLIYYSQIVNDFQKGDIAEGYSVSREKKESFPLTVTSAQKNPTAFYLCASSITSLSGVTFFGQGTRLTVV.

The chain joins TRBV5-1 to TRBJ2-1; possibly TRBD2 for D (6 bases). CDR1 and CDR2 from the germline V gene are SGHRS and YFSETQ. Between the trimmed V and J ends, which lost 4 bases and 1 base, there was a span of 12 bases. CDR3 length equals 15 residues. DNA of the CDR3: TGCGCCAGCAGCCCCTTCGGAGGGTCCTACAATGAGCAGTTCTTC. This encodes CASSPFGGSYNEQFF.

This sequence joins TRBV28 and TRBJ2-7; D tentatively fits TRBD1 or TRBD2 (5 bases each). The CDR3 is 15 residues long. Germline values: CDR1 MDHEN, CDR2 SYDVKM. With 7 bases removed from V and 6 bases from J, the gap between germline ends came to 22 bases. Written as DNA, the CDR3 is TGTGCCAGCATATTTGGGGATGGGGCAGGGACCGAGCAGTACTTC. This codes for CASIFGDGAGTEQYF.

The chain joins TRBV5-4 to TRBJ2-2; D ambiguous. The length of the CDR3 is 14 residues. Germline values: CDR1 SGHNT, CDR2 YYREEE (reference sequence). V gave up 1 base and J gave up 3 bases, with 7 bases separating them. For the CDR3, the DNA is TGTGCCAGCAGCTTGCTCGGATACACCGGGGAGCTGTTTTTT. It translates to CASSLLGYTGELFF. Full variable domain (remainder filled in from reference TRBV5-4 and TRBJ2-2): ETGVTQSPTHLIKTRGQQVTLRCSSQSGHNTVSWYQQALGQGPQFIFQYYREEENGRGNFPPRFSGLQFPNYSSELNVNALELDDSALYLCASSLLGYTGELFFGEGSRLTVL.

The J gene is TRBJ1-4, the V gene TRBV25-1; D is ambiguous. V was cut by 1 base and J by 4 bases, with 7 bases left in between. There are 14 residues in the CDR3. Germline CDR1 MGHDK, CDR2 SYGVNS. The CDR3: CASSEFRVNEKLFF. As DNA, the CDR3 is TGTGCCAGCAGTGAATTTAGGGTTAATGAAAAACTGTTTTTT.

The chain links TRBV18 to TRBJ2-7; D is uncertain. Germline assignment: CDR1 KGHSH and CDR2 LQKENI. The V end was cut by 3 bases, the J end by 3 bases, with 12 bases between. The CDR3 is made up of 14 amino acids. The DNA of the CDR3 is TGTGCCAGCTCACCTCAGCAGGAAGGCTACGAGCAGTACTTC. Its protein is CASSPQQEGYEQYF.

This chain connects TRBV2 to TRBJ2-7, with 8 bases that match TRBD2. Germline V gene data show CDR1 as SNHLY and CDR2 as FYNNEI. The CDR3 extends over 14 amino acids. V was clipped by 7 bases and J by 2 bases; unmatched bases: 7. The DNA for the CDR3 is TGTGCCAGCACGACCGGACTAGCTGCCTACGAGCAGTACTTC. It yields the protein CASTTGLAAYEQYF.

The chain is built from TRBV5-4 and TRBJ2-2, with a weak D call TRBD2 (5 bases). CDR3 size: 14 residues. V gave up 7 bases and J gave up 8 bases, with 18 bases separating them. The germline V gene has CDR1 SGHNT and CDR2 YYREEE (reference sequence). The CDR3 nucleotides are TGTGCCAGCGCAAGGGAGCCCCCAGCGGGGGAGCTGTTTTTT. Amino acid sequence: CASAREPPAGELFF.

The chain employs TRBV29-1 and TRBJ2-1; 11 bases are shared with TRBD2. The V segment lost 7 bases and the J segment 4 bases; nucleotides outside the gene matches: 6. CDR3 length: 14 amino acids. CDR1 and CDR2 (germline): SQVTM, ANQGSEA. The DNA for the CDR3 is TGCAGCGGCCTAGCGGGAGGAAGATACAATGAGCAGTTCTTC. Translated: CSGLAGGRYNEQFF.

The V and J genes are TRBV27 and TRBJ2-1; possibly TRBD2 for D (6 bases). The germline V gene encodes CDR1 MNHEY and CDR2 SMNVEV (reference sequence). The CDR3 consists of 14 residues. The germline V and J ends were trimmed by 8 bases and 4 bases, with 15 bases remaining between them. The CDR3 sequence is CASAELGGYNEQFF. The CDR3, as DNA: TGTGCCAGCGCGGAACTCGGGGGATACAATGAGCAGTTCTTC.